These T cell receptor beta chains were read from a single sample in a study of blood T cells in healthy people across ages. MiXCR was run by TCRdb on the 5' RACE reads, yielding one entry per CDR3 protein. Of hundreds of thousands of distinct CDR3 sequences listed, roughly 31% are singletons. The sample comprised blood. The receptor set was obtained from a woman at least 80 years old in good health. Each CDR3 is given with its conserved first and last residue. Each record gives: V gene, D gene, clone size, J gene, CDR3 protein, CDR3 DNA. A D gene is named only where the DNA matches it firmly. The size field is filled for only some rows; it gives once, few, many or a size class.

TRBV14	TRBD1	-	TRBJ1-4	CASSQNRGTNEKLFF	TGTGCCAGCAGCCAGAACAGGGGAACTAATGAAAAACTGTTTTTT
TRBV7-3	-	many	TRBJ2-3	CASSFASPTDTQYF	TGTGCCAGCAGCTTCGCCAGCCCCACAGATACGCAGTATTTT
TRBV28	TRBD2	-	TRBJ2-7	CASSLAGDVYEQYF	TGTGCCAGCAGTTTAGCGGGAGACGTCTACGAGCAGTACTTC
TRBV9	TRBD1	-	TRBJ2-5	CASSSPVTGTGKETQYF	TGTGCCAGCAGCTCGCCTGTGACCGGGACAGGGAAAGAGACCCAGTACTTC
TRBV5-6	-	many	TRBJ2-1	CASSLTSSRYNEQFF	TGTGCCAGCAGTTTAACTAGCTCCCGCTACAATGAGCAGTTCTTC
TRBV4-3	TRBD2	few	TRBJ2-3	CASSPWAGGALNTQYF	TGCGCCAGCAGCCCTTGGGCGGGGGGGGCCTTGAATACGCAGTATTTT
TRBV6-5	-	few	TRBJ2-2	CASSYSSPPGELFF	TGTGCCAGCAGTTACTCGAGTCCCCCCGGGGAGCTGTTTTTT
TRBV28	TRBD1	-	TRBJ2-7	CASSLGQGRGSYEQYF	TGTGCCAGCAGTTTAGGACAGGGGCGCGGGAGCTACGAGCAGTACTTC
TRBV28	-	-	TRBJ2-4	CASSGGQENIQYF	TGTGCCAGCAGCGGTGGGCAGGAAAACATTCAGTACTTC
TRBV7-9	-	many	TRBJ2-1	CASGAGGVNYYNEQFF	TGTGCCAGCGGGGCCGGGGGTGTGAACTACTACAATGAGCAGTTCTTC
TRBV11-1	TRBD1	many	TRBJ1-1	CASSRDRNTEAFF	TGTGCCAGCAGCCGGGACAGGAACACTGAAGCTTTCTTT
TRBV6-6	TRBD1	-	TRBJ1-2	CASSRDRGMDGYTF	TGTGCCAGCAGTCGGGACAGGGGGATGGATGGCTACACCTTC
TRBV7-9	-	many	TRBJ1-1	CASSPPEGTEAFF	TGTGCCAGCAGCCCACCCGAAGGGACTGAAGCTTTCTTT
TRBV18	-	few	TRBJ2-1	CASSPIGGKDEQFF	TGTGCCAGCTCACCAATCGGAGGGAAGGATGAGCAGTTCTTC
TRBV3-1	-	few	TRBJ1-6	CASSPHRDSPLHF	TGTGCCAGCAGCCCCCACCGGGATTCACCCCTCCACTTT
TRBV9	-	many	TRBJ2-3	CASSVEGPGTQYF	TGTGCCAGCAGCGTAGAGGGACCTGGTACGCAGTATTTT
TRBV20-1	-	many	TRBJ1-1	CSARDGPANTEAFF	TGCAGTGCTAGAGACGGTCCTGCAAATACTGAAGCTTTCTTT
TRBV28	-	few	TRBJ1-5	CASTPSGNQPQHF	TGTGCCAGCACCCCGAGTGGTAATCAGCCCCAGCATTTT
TRBV28	-	many	TRBJ2-5	CASSLLAGGETQYF	TGTGCCAGCAGTTTACTGGCGGGCGGGGAGACCCAGTACTTC
TRBV5-1	TRBD2	many	TRBJ2-1	CASSSSVAGIDNEQFF	TGCGCCAGCAGCTCGTCAGTAGCGGGTATCGACAATGAGCAGTTCTTC
TRBV7-2	-	-	TRBJ2-3	CASRIEGWGTDTQYF	TGTGCCAGCAGGATCGAGGGCTGGGGCACAGATACGCAGTATTTT